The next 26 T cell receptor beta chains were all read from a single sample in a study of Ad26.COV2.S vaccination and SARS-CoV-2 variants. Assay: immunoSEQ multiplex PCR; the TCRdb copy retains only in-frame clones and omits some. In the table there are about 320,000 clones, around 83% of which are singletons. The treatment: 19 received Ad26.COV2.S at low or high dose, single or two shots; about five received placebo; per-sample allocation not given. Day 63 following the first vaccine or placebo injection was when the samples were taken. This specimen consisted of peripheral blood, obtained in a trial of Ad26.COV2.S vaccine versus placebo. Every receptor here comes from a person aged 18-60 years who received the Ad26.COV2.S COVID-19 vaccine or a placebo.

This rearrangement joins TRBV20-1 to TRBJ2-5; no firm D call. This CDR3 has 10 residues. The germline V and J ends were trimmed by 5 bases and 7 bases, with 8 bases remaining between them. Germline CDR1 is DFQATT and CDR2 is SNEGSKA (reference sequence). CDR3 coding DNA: TGCAGTGCTGACCTTGGGACCCAGTACTTC. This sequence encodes CSADLGTQYF.

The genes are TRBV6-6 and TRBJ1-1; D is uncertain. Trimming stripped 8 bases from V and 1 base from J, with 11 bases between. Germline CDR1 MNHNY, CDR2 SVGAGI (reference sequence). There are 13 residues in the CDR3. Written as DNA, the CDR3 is TGTGCCAGCTCGGTAAGAAGGAACACTGAAGCTTTCTTT. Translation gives CASSVRRNTEAFF.

In DNA, the CDR3 is TGTGCCAGCAGCAGGGGCGGCGATTCCTACAATGAGCAGTTCTTC. Amino acid sequence: CASSRGGDSYNEQFF. The chain links TRBV9 to TRBJ2-1; D is possibly TRBD1 (5 bases). The germline gives CDR1 SGDLS, CDR2 YYNGEE. V shed 4 bases and J shed 1 base, with 12 bases lying between them. The CDR3 has 15 residues.

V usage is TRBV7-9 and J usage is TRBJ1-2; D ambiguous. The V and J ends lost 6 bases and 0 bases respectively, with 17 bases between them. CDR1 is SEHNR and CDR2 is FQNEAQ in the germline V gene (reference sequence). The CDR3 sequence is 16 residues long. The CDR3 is CASRAEGPQANYGYTF. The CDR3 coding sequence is TGTGCCAGCAGAGCGGAGGGCCCCCAAGCTAACTATGGCTACACCTTC.

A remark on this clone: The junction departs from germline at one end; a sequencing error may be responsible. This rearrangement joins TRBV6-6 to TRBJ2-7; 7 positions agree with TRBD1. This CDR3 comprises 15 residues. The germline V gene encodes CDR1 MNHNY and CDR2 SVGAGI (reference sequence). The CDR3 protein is CASRYSTGSSYEQYF. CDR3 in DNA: TGTGCCAGCAGGTACTCGACAGGGAGCTCCTACGAGCAGTACTTC.

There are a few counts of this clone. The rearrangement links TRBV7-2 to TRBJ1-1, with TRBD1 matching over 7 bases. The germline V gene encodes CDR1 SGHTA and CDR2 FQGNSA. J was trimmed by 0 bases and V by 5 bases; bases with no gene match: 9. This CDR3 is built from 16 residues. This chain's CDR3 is CASSGDRGLMNTEAFF. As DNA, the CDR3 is TGTGCCAGCAGCGGGGACAGAGGACTGATGAACACTGAAGCTTTCTTT.

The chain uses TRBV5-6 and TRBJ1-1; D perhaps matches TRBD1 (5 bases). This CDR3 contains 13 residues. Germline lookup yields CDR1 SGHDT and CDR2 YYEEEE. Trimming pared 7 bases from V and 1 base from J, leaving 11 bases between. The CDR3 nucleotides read TGTGCCAGCCGAGGGGAAGGGAACACTGAAGCTTTCTTT. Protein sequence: CASRGEGNTEAFF.

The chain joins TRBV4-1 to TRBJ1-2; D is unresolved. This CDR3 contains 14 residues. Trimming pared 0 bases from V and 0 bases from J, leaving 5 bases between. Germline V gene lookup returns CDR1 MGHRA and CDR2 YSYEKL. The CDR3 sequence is CASSQDGANYGYTF. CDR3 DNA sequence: TGCGCCAGCAGCCAAGATGGAGCTAACTATGGCTACACCTTC.

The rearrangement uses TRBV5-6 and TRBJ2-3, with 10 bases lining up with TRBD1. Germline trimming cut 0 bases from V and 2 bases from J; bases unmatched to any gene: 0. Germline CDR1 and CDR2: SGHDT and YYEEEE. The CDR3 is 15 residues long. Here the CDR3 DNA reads TGTGCCAGCAGCTTGGGACAGGGGGCCACAGATACGCAGTATTTT. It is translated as CASSLGQGATDTQYF.

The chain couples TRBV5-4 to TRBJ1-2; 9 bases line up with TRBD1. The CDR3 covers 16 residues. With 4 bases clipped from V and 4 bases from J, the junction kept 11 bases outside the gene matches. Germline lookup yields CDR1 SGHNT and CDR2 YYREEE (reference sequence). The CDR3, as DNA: TGTGCCAGCAGCAGATCCGGGACAGGGCGAGCCTATGGCTACACCTTC. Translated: CASSRSGTGRAYGYTF. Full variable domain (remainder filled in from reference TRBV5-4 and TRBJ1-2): ETGVTQSPTHLIKTRGQQVTLRCSSQSGHNTVSWYQQALGQGPQFIFQYYREEENGRGNFPPRFSGLQFPNYSSELNVNALELDDSALYLCASSRSGTGRAYGYTFGSGTRLTVV.

The CDR3 sequence: CASSRGQGIPYEQYF. CDR3 sequence (DNA): TGTGCCAGCAGCCGGGGACAGGGCATACCCTACGAGCAGTACTTC. The chain uses TRBV7-9 and TRBJ2-7, with 9 bases that match TRBD1. V was clipped by 5 bases and J by 2 bases; unmatched bases: 7. The CDR3 covers 15 residues. From germline, CDR1 is SEHNR and CDR2 FQNEAQ (reference sequence).

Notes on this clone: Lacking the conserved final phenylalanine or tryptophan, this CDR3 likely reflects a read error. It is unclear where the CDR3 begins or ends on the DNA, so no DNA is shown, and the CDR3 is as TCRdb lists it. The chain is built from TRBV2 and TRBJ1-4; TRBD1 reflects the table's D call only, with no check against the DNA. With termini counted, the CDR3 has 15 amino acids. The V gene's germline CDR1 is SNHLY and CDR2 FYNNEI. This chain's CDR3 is CASSEATGTGARRAY.

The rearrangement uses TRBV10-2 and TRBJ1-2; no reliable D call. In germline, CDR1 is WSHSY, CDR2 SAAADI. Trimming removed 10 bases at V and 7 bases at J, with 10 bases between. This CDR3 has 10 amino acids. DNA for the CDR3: TGCGCCACCTATATGGCTGGCTACACCTTC. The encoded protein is CATYMAGYTF.

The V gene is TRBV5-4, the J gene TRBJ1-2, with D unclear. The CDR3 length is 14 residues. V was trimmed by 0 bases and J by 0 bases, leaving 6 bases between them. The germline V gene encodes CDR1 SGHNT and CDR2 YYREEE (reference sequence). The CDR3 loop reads CASSLDAANYGYTF. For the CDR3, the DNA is TGTGCCAGCAGCTTGGACGCGGCTAACTATGGCTACACCTTC.

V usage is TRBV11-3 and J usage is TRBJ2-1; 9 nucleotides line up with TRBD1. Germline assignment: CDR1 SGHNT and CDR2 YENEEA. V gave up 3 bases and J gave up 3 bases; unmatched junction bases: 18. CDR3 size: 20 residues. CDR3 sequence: CASSLAAGTGSFAGYNEQFF. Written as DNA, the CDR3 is TGTGCCAGCAGCTTGGCAGCCGGGACAGGGAGTTTCGCGGGCTACAATGAGCAGTTCTTC.

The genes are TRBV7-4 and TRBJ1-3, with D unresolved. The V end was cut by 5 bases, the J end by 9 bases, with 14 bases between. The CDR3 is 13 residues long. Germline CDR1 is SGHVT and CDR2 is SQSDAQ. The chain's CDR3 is CASSPETTGTIYF. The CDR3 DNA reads TGTGCCAGCAGCCCTGAGACCACGGGCACCATATATTTT.

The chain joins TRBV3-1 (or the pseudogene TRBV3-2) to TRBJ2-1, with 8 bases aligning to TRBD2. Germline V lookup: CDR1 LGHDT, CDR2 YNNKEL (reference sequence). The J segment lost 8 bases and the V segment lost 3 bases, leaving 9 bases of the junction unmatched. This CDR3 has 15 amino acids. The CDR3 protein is CASSQTGTSNHEQFF. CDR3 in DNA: TGTGCCAGCAGCCAGACCGGGACTAGTAACCATGAGCAGTTCTTC.

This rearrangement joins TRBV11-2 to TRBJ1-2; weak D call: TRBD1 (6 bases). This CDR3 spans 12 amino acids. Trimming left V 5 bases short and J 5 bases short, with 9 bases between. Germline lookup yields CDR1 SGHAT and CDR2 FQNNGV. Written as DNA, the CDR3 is TGTGCCAGCAGCGGGGACACATATGGCTACACCTTC. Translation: CASSGDTYGYTF.

The CDR3 DNA reads as TGTGCCAGCAGCTTGGGGAGTGGGGTCCGCTCTGGGGCCAACGTCCTGACTTTC. It yields the protein CASSLGSGVRSGANVLTF. The J gene is TRBJ2-6, the V gene TRBV5-6; D unresolved. The germline gives CDR1 SGHDT, CDR2 YYEEEE. V lost 0 bases and J 0 bases, leaving 13 bases between the germline ends. The CDR3 covers 18 residues. The full variable domain, with the rest looked up from reference TRBV5-6 and TRBJ2-6, is DAGVTQSPTHLIKTRGQQVTLRCSPKSGHDTVSWYQQALGQGPQFIFQYYEEEERQRGNFPDRFSGHQFPNYSSELNVNALLLGDSALYLCASSLGSGVRSGANVLTFGAGSRLTVL.

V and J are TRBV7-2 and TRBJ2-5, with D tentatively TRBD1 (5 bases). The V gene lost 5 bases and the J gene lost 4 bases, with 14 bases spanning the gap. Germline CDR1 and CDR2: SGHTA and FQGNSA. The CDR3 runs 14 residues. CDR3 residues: CASSRAGQGETQYF. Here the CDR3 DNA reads TGTGCCAGCAGCCGCGCTGGGCAGGGAGAGACCCAGTACTTC.

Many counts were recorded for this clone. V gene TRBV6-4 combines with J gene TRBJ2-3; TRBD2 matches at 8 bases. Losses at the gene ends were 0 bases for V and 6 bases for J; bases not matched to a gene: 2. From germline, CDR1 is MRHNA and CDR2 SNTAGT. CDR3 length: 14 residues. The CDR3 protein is CASSDSGGADTQYF. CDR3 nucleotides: TGTGCCAGCAGTGACTCCGGGGGGGCCGATACGCAGTATTTT.

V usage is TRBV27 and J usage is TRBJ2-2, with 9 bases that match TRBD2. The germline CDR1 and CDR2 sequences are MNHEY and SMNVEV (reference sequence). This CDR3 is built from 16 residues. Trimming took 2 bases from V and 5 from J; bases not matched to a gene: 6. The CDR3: CASSLRTSGRTGELFF. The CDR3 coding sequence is TGTGCCAGCAGTTTAAGAACTAGCGGGCGAACCGGGGAGCTGTTTTTT.

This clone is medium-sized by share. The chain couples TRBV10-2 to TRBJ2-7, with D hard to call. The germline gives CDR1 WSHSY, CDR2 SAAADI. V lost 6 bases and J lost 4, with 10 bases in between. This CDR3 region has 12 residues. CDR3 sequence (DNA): TGCGCCAGCAGAGACCTTCATTACGAGCAGTACTTC. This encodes CASRDLHYEQYF.

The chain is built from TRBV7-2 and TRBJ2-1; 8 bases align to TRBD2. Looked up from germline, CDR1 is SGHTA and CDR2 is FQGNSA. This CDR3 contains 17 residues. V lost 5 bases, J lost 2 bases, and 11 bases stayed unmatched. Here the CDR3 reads CASSPGLAGRPYNEQFF. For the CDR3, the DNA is TGTGCCAGCAGCCCCGGGTTAGCGGGGCGCCCCTACAATGAGCAGTTCTTC.

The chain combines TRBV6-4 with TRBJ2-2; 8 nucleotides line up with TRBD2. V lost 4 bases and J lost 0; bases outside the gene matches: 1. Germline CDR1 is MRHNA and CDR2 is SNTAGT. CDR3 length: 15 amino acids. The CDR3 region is CASSVGLANTGELFF. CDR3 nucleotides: TGTGCCAGCAGTGTGGGACTAGCGAACACCGGGGAGCTGTTTTTT.

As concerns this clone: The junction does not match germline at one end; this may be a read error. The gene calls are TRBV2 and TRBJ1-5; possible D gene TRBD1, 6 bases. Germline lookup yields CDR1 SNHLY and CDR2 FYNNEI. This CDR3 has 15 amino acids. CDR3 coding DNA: TGTGCCAGCAGTTCCGGGACAAGGGGCAATCAGTCCCAGCATTTT. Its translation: CASSSGTRGNQSQHF.